The TCR beta chain under discussion was sequenced for a study of shared clonotypes between healthy human individuals. Study details: A couple of female and a few male donors aged 18 to 49 were enrolled.

CDR1 is SEHNR and CDR2 is FQNEAQ in the germline V gene (reference sequence). With 5 bases clipped from V and 7 bases from J, the junction kept 2 bases outside the gene matches. The CDR3 length is 14 residues. Some clones are missing from TCRdb's copy, which holds only in-frame ones; the method was immunoSEQ multiplex PCR. The table includes hundreds of thousands of clones, roughly 72% detected once. This receptor was taken from a woman between 35 and 50 years old in good health. Some clones in this sample may be carry-over from other donors' samples. Sequenced material: PBMCs. J is TRBJ1-4 and V is TRBV7-9; 12 bases fit TRBD1. The CDR3 region is CASSMGQGAEKLFF. CDR3 DNA: TGTGCCAGCAGCATGGGACAGGGGGCTGAAAAACTGTTTTTT.